Below, 19 T cell receptor beta chains from the same sample are listed, as sequenced in a study of shared clonotypes between healthy human individuals. TCRdb's copy holds only in-frame clones and misses some; the assay was immunoSEQ multiplex PCR. Altogether about 1,900,000 clones are present, over 85% being singletons, with the ten largest covering less than 1.5%. Cells designated naive CD8 were CD45RO-negative and were positively selected for CCR7, with terminally differentiated effector memory CD45RA+ cells excluded. Sequencing was carried out using naive CD8+ T cells sorted from blood. The receptor source for this set is a man between 18 and 35 years old in good health.

Comment on this clone: The sample carries other DNA sequences with the same CDR3. This chain connects TRBV27 to TRBJ2-1; D possibly corresponds to TRBD2 (6 bases). This CDR3 is built from 14 residues. The germline gives CDR1 MNHEY, CDR2 SMNVEV (reference sequence). Trimming took 4 bases from V and 5 from J, leaving 12 bases between them. The CDR3 region is CASSSGTGHNEQFF. The CDR3 DNA is TGTGCCAGCAGTTCCGGGACTGGCCACAATGAGCAGTTCTTC.

The V and J genes are TRBV2 and TRBJ2-1; 8 positions agree with TRBD2. This CDR3 is 16 amino acids long. The V gene end was trimmed by 1 base and the J gene end by 2 bases; junction bases not matched to a gene: 4. Per the germline V gene, CDR1 is SNHLY and CDR2 is FYNNEI. The CDR3, as DNA: TGTGCCAGCAGTGAAGGCCCGGGGGGGCCCTACAATGAGCAGTTCTTC. Protein sequence: CASSEGPGGPYNEQFF.

The chain is built from TRBV7-9 and TRBJ2-3; 7 nucleotides agree with TRBD1. V lost 7 bases and J lost 2; bases outside the gene matches: 9. Per the germline V gene, CDR1 is SEHNR and CDR2 is FQNEAQ (reference sequence). CDR3 length equals 15 residues. In DNA form, the CDR3 reads TGTGCCAGCACCTTCGGGGACAGTATCACAGATACGCAGTATTTT. It encodes CASTFGDSITDTQYF. Full variable domain (remainder filled in from reference TRBV7-9 and TRBJ2-3): DTGVSQNPRHKITKRGQNVTFRCDPISEHNRLYWYRQTLGQGPEFLTYFQNEAQLEKSRLLSDRFSAERPKGSFSTLEIQRTEQGDSAMYLCASTFGDSITDTQYFGPGTRLTVL.

The V and J genes are TRBV28 and TRBJ2-7; D is unresolved. Germline assignment: CDR1 MDHEN and CDR2 SYDVKM. Trimming cost V 4 bases and J 7 bases, with 17 bases left between them. The CDR3 totals 14 residues. The CDR3 sequence is CASSWQDLPGEQYF. DNA for the CDR3: TGTGCCAGCAGTTGGCAGGACCTTCCTGGGGAGCAGTACTTC.

About this clone: Other DNA sequences within the sample encode an identical CDR3. The V gene is TRBV6-6, the J gene TRBJ1-6; the D is unclear. Germline CDR1 is MNHNY and CDR2 is SVGAGI (reference sequence). Trimming left V 2 bases short and J 7 bases short, with 9 bases between. The CDR3 sequence is 14 residues long. The CDR3 region has the DNA TGTGCCAGCAGTTACCGGGGTGAAAATTCACCCCTCCACTTT. It translates to CASSYRGENSPLHF.

To note about this clone: This sample also contains other DNA sequences that code for the same CDR3. The rearrangement joins TRBV28 to TRBJ2-7; 7 nucleotides agree with TRBD1. Germline lookup yields CDR1 MDHEN and CDR2 SYDVKM. The CDR3 runs 13 residues. The ends lost 1 base at V and 4 bases at J; junction bases unmatched: 1. The CDR3, as DNA: TGTGCCAGCAGTTTATTCAGGGGGTACGAGCAGTACTTC. Amino acids: CASSLFRGYEQYF.

The rearrangement uses TRBV6-5 and TRBJ1-2; TRBD1 might be the D (5 bases). The V and J ends lost 5 bases and 4 bases respectively, with 14 bases between them. This CDR3 has 14 amino acids. Germline CDR1 reads MNHEY; CDR2 reads SVGAGI. This chain's CDR3 is CASSPDTRAYGYTF. CDR3 in DNA: TGTGCCAGCAGTCCGGACACTCGGGCCTATGGCTACACCTTC.

About this clone: One end of the junction is discordant with germline, which a read error may explain. The V and J genes are TRBV4-1 and TRBJ2-7, with a possible D match to TRBD2 (5 bases). Germline V gives CDR1 MGHRA, CDR2 YSYEKL. There are 15 residues in the CDR3. As DNA, the CDR3 is TGCGCCAGCAACCAAGTGAACGGGGACTCCTACGAGCAGTACTTC. Translating gives CASNQVNGDSYEQYF.

The genes are TRBV5-6 and TRBJ2-1; no clear D gene. Germline-derived CDR1 and CDR2 are SGHDT and YYEEEE. The CDR3 runs 13 residues. Trimming left V 0 bases short and J 6 bases short, with 7 bases between. The CDR3 here is CASSLASGNEQFF. CDR3 DNA: TGTGCCAGCAGCTTGGCGTCCGGCAATGAGCAGTTCTTC.

The genes are TRBV10-3 and TRBJ2-3, with TRBD2 matching 9 bases. V lost 4 bases and J lost 2; bases outside the gene matches: 19. CDR1 is ENHRY, CDR2 SYGVKD, per germline. The CDR3 consists of 20 residues. The CDR3 bases are TGTGCCATCAGTGGGCCCCCCGTCGGGGGGCGGGAGGGATTCACAGATACGCAGTATTTT. This encodes CAISGPPVGGREGFTDTQYF.

This rearrangement joins TRBV28 to TRBJ2-5; D perhaps matches TRBD1 (5 bases). Germline V gene sequence: CDR1 MDHEN, CDR2 SYDVKM. The CDR3 contains 11 residues. The CDR3 DNA sequence: TGTACGGGCAGGGTGGCAGAGACCCAGTACTTC. Its protein is CTGRVAETQYF.

The rearrangement links TRBV7-9 to TRBJ2-1; no clear D. The CDR3 sequence is 13 residues long. V was cut by 8 bases and J by 4 bases, with 12 bases left in between. The germline gives CDR1 SEHNR, CDR2 FQNEAQ (reference sequence). CDR3 bases: TGTGCCAGCGGATTCAGCGATTACAATGAGCAGTTCTTC. This codes for CASGFSDYNEQFF.

V is TRBV27 and J is TRBJ2-5; 8 nucleotides line up with TRBD2. Germline V gene lookup returns CDR1 MNHEY and CDR2 SMNVEV (reference sequence). V lost 6 bases to trimming and J lost 3 bases; unmatched junction nucleotides: 18. This CDR3 region has 18 residues. Here the CDR3 DNA reads TGTGCCAGCAGGGGGCCGACTAGCGTTTTCCCCTGGGAAGAGACCCAGTACTTC. Its translation is CASRGPTSVFPWEETQYF.

J is TRBJ2-7 and V is TRBV14, with D unclear. V dropped 1 base and J dropped 3 bases, with 10 bases sitting between them. The CDR3 is made up of 14 amino acids. The V gene's germline CDR1 is SGHDN and CDR2 FVKESK. CDR3 in amino acids: CASSQGVRYYEQYF. For the CDR3, the DNA is TGTGCCAGCAGCCAAGGAGTCAGATACTACGAGCAGTACTTC.

The chain is built from TRBV5-1 and TRBJ2-7; D not certain. This CDR3 is built from 14 residues. Trimming removed 0 bases from V and 2 bases from J, with 9 bases in between. The germline V gene has CDR1 SGHRS and CDR2 YFSETQ. CDR3 DNA: TGCGCCAGCAGCTTGGAGGGATTTACCTACGAGCAGTACTTC. It translates to CASSLEGFTYEQYF.

The chain is built from TRBV5-3 and TRBJ2-2; TRBD2 matches 13 bases. TRBV5-3 is known as an ORF, though its function is uncertain. The V segment lost 4 bases and the J segment 4 bases; nucleotides outside the gene matches: 13. The CDR3 spans 19 residues. CDR3 region: CARSQGAGLAGNPTGELFF. CDR3 bases: TGTGCCAGAAGCCAGGGGGCGGGACTAGCGGGAAACCCCACCGGGGAGCTGTTTTTT.

The genes are TRBV6-5 and TRBJ2-1; 9 bases are shared with TRBD2. Germline loops: CDR1 MNHEY, CDR2 SVGAGI. The V and J ends lost 4 bases and 1 base, in that order; junction bases with no gene match: 5. The CDR3 contains 16 residues. CDR3 protein: CASSLAGVDSYNEQFF. The CDR3 region has the DNA TGTGCCAGCAGTTTAGCGGGGGTGGATTCCTACAATGAGCAGTTCTTC.

The V gene is TRBV2, the J gene TRBJ2-1; 9 bases are shared with TRBD1. Germline CDR1 and CDR2: SNHLY and FYNNEI. CDR3 size: 15 residues. J lost 6 bases, V lost 5 bases, and 8 bases had no gene match. CDR3 DNA: TGTGCCAGCAGTCCTAGGACAGGGGCGCGCAATGAGCAGTTCTTC. Translation gives CASSPRTGARNEQFF. Full variable domain (missing parts from reference TRBV2 and TRBJ2-1): EPEVTQTPSHQVTQMGQEVILRCVPISNHLYFYWYRQILGQKVEFLVSFYNNEISEKSEIFDDQFSVERPDGSNFTLKIRSTKLEDSAMYFCASSPRTGARNEQFFGPGTRLTVL.

J is TRBJ1-2 and V is TRBV6-6, with TRBD1 as a possible D gene (6 bases). The CDR3 totals 14 residues. CDR1 MNHNY and CDR2 SVGAGI come from the germline V gene (reference sequence). V lost 5 bases and J 4 bases, leaving 14 bases between the germline ends. The CDR3 protein is CASSPAGVLYGYTF. The CDR3 DNA is TGTGCCAGCAGTCCTGCAGGGGTTCTCTATGGCTACACCTTC.